A selection of T cell receptor beta chains follows, all from one sample in a study of T cell repertoires in cytomegalovirus infection. Their recognized antigens are unknown. TCRdb analysed the reads with MiXCR anew, one entry per CDR3 protein. The data hold some 940,000 distinct CDR3 sequences, with around a third observed a single time. The sequenced sample was cultured CD8+ T cells from PBMCs, obtained from culture after CMV antigen stimulation. The receptors were gathered from a human donor in good health (CMV status not recorded). Some clones in this sample may be carry-over from other donors' samples. CDR3s include the opening cysteine and the closing phenylalanine or tryptophan. Fields, in order: CDR3 length, clone size, V gene, D gene, J gene, CDR3 DNA, CDR3 protein. The D gene is left open where the match is weak. The size entry is marked missing in some rows and otherwise reads once, few, many or a size class.

CDR3 length: 17
clone size: -
V gene: TRBV9
D gene: TRBD1
J gene: TRBJ1-6
CDR3 DNA: TGTGCCAGCAGCGTAGGCCCCCGGGGACAGGGGAGGTCACCCCTCCACTTT
CDR3 protein: CASSVGPRGQGRSPLHF

CDR3 length: 17
clone size: -
V gene: TRBV5-4
D gene: -
J gene: TRBJ1-6
CDR3 DNA: TGTGCCAGCAGCTCCCGTCAGGGGAGCTCCTATAATTCACCCCTCCACTTT
CDR3 protein: CASSSRQGSSYNSPLHF

CDR3 length: 16
clone size: -
V gene: TRBV2
D gene: TRBD1
J gene: TRBJ2-3
CDR3 DNA: TGTGCCAGCAGTGAACTAACCGGGACAGAAGGGTATACGCAGTATTTT
CDR3 protein: CASSELTGTEGYTQYF

CDR3 length: 15
clone size: few
V gene: TRBV24-1
D gene: -
J gene: TRBJ1-2
CDR3 DNA: TGTGCCACCAGTGATTACGGGTTAGCTAACTATGGCTACACCTTC
CDR3 protein: CATSDYGLANYGYTF

CDR3 length: 15
clone size: many
V gene: TRBV7-9
D gene: TRBD1
J gene: TRBJ2-1
CDR3 DNA: TGTGCCAGCAGCTTATTCCGGGACAGATACAATGAGCAGTTCTTC
CDR3 protein: CASSLFRDRYNEQFF

CDR3 length: 14
clone size: few
V gene: TRBV6-1
D gene: -
J gene: TRBJ2-1
CDR3 DNA: TGTGCCAGCAGCGCCAGGGGGGCCTACAATGAGCAGTTCTTC
CDR3 protein: CASSARGAYNEQFF

CDR3 length: 14
clone size: -
V gene: TRBV6-6
D gene: -
J gene: TRBJ1-2
CDR3 DNA: TGTGCCAGCAGTTTCGCCGGTTATAACTATGGCTACACCTTC
CDR3 protein: CASSFAGYNYGYTF

CDR3 length: 15
clone size: many
V gene: TRBV7-6
D gene: TRBD2
J gene: TRBJ2-1
CDR3 DNA: TGTGCCAGCAGCTCGGGCGGGGGGCCGTACAATGAGCAGTTCTTC
CDR3 protein: CASSSGGGPYNEQFF

CDR3 length: 12
clone size: many
V gene: TRBV12-3/TRBV12-4
D gene: TRBD1
J gene: TRBJ1-1
CDR3 DNA: TGTGCCATCCAACAGGGGCCCACTGAAGCTTTCTTT
CDR3 protein: CAIQQGPTEAFF

CDR3 length: 16
clone size: -
V gene: TRBV7-8
D gene: -
J gene: TRBJ2-3
CDR3 DNA: TGTGCCAGCAGCCAGGGGACGGAGCCCGGCGCAGATACGCAGTATTTT
CDR3 protein: CASSQGTEPGADTQYF

CDR3 length: 14
clone size: -
V gene: TRBV6-1
D gene: TRBD1
J gene: TRBJ1-5
CDR3 DNA: TGTGCCACCTCGGACAGGGCCCCCAATCAGCCCCAGCATTTT
CDR3 protein: CATSDRAPNQPQHF

CDR3 length: 11
clone size: many
V gene: TRBV7-8
D gene: -
J gene: TRBJ2-3
CDR3 DNA: TGTGCCAGCAGTTCCACAGATACGCAGTATTTT
CDR3 protein: CASSSTDTQYF

CDR3 length: 16
clone size: few
V gene: TRBV19
D gene: TRBD1
J gene: TRBJ2-2
CDR3 DNA: TGTGCCAGTACCCATGACAGGGGGGGAAACACCGGGGAGCTGTTTTTT
CDR3 protein: CASTHDRGGNTGELFF

CDR3 length: 15
clone size: -
V gene: TRBV19
D gene: TRBD1
J gene: TRBJ2-7
CDR3 DNA: TGTGCCAGTAGTCCCGGACGGACAGGTTCCTACGAGCAGTACTTC
CDR3 protein: CASSPGRTGSYEQYF

CDR3 length: 13
clone size: -
V gene: TRBV5-3
D gene: -
J gene: TRBJ1-2
CDR3 DNA: TGTGCCAGCAGCTTGAAGGGGGAGGTTGGCTACACCTTC
CDR3 protein: CASSLKGEVGYTF

CDR3 length: 14
clone size: many
V gene: TRBV6-2/TRBV6-3
D gene: TRBD1
J gene: TRBJ1-1
CDR3 DNA: TGTGCCAGCAGCTACGGACAGGGGAACACTGAAGCTTTCTTT
CDR3 protein: CASSYGQGNTEAFF

CDR3 length: 13
clone size: few
V gene: TRBV4-3
D gene: TRBD1
J gene: TRBJ1-2
CDR3 DNA: TGCGCCAGCAGCCAAGTCCGGGACAGGGACTACACCTTC
CDR3 protein: CASSQVRDRDYTF

CDR3 length: 18
clone size: -
V gene: TRBV9
D gene: TRBD2
J gene: TRBJ2-2
CDR3 DNA: TGTGCCAGCAGCGTAAGGGCTAGCGGGGGTGAAGACACCGGGGAGCTGTTTTTT
CDR3 protein: CASSVRASGGEDTGELFF

CDR3 length: 12
clone size: -
V gene: TRBV13
D gene: -
J gene: TRBJ1-6
CDR3 DNA: TGTGCCAGCGGGACCGCCGATCGATCCCTCCACTTT
CDR3 protein: CASGTADRSLHF

CDR3 length: 16
clone size: -
V gene: TRBV7-2
D gene: TRBD1
J gene: TRBJ1-4
CDR3 DNA: TGTGCCAGCAGCTTACTCCCGACAGGGAGACGTGAAAAACTGTTTTTT
CDR3 protein: CASSLLPTGRREKLFF

CDR3 length: 15
clone size: -
V gene: TRBV12-3/TRBV12-4
D gene: -
J gene: TRBJ2-2
CDR3 DNA: TGTGCCAGCAGAAAGGTCAGGGCCCACACCGGGGAGCTGTTTTTT
CDR3 protein: CASRKVRAHTGELFF

CDR3 length: 15
clone size: few
V gene: TRBV10-3
D gene: TRBD1
J gene: TRBJ2-7
CDR3 DNA: TGTGCCATCAGTGAGTTGAAGGGGGCCTCCTACGAGCAGTACTTC
CDR3 protein: CAISELKGASYEQYF

CDR3 length: 15
clone size: few
V gene: TRBV20-1
D gene: -
J gene: TRBJ1-1
CDR3 DNA: TGCAGTGCCCCCGGTGGGGCAGGAGGACGCACTGAAGCTTTCTTT
CDR3 protein: CSAPGGAGGRTEAFF

CDR3 length: 15
clone size: -
V gene: TRBV7-4
D gene: TRBD1
J gene: TRBJ2-7
CDR3 DNA: TGTGCCAGCAGCATTGGGACAGGCACAGCCTACGAGCAGTACTTC
CDR3 protein: CASSIGTGTAYEQYF

CDR3 length: 13
clone size: few
V gene: TRBV12-3/TRBV12-4
D gene: -
J gene: TRBJ1-1
CDR3 DNA: TGTGCCAGCAGGAACTCCAGGGTATCTGAAGCTTTCTTT
CDR3 protein: CASRNSRVSEAFF

CDR3 length: 12
clone size: -
V gene: TRBV29-1
D gene: -
J gene: TRBJ2-7
CDR3 DNA: TGCAGCTTCCTCGGACCCAACTACGAGCAGTACTTC
CDR3 protein: CSFLGPNYEQYF

CDR3 length: 14
clone size: -
V gene: TRBV7-9
D gene: -
J gene: TRBJ1-3
CDR3 DNA: TGTGCCAGCGTGTCGGCGTTCTCTGGAAACACCATATATTTT
CDR3 protein: CASVSAFSGNTIYF

CDR3 length: 15
clone size: many
V gene: TRBV7-6
D gene: -
J gene: TRBJ2-1
CDR3 DNA: TGTGCCAGCAGCTTAAAGGGGGGAGCCCTAGATGAGCAGTTCTTC
CDR3 protein: CASSLKGGALDEQFF

CDR3 length: 13
clone size: -
V gene: TRBV12-3/TRBV12-4
D gene: -
J gene: TRBJ1-2
CDR3 DNA: TGTGCCAGCACCTTGGGGGGGGGAGGTGGCTACACCTTC
CDR3 protein: CASTLGGGGGYTF

CDR3 length: 14
clone size: few
V gene: TRBV11-2
D gene: TRBD1
J gene: TRBJ1-1
CDR3 DNA: TGTGCCAGCAGCAAAGGGACAGGTGGCACTGAAGCTTTCTTT
CDR3 protein: CASSKGTGGTEAFF

CDR3 length: 13
clone size: -
V gene: TRBV12-3/TRBV12-4
D gene: -
J gene: TRBJ1-1
CDR3 DNA: TGTGCCGCGGGGGGATCGATCGACACTGAAGCTTTCTTT
CDR3 protein: CAAGGSIDTEAFF

CDR3 length: 14
clone size: few
V gene: TRBV2
D gene: -
J gene: TRBJ2-7
CDR3 DNA: TGTGCCCTGAAGGGAGGTCCTAGCTCCTACGAGCAGTACTTC
CDR3 protein: CALKGGPSSYEQYF

CDR3 length: 16
clone size: -
V gene: TRBV4-3
D gene: TRBD1
J gene: TRBJ1-6
CDR3 DNA: TGCGCCAGCAGCCAAGACAGGACAGGGGTAGGCTCACCCCTCCACTTT
CDR3 protein: CASSQDRTGVGSPLHF

CDR3 length: 14
clone size: -
V gene: TRBV6-2/TRBV6-3
D gene: TRBD1
J gene: TRBJ1-2
CDR3 DNA: TGTGCCAGCTCAAAAAGGGACAGAGACTATGGCTACACCTTC
CDR3 protein: CASSKRDRDYGYTF

CDR3 length: 16
clone size: -
V gene: TRBV6-2/TRBV6-3
D gene: -
J gene: TRBJ2-1
CDR3 DNA: TGTGCCAGCAGTTTACAGATTCCGGCCGTCTACAATGAGCAGTTCTTC
CDR3 protein: CASSLQIPAVYNEQFF

CDR3 length: 15
clone size: many
V gene: TRBV28
D gene: -
J gene: TRBJ1-4
CDR3 DNA: TGTGCCAGCAGTACTAAACCGAGGGGAGTGGAGAAACTGTTTTTT
CDR3 protein: CASSTKPRGVEKLFF

CDR3 length: 15
clone size: few
V gene: TRBV6-1
D gene: TRBD2
J gene: TRBJ2-1
CDR3 DNA: TGTGCCAGCAGTTCAAGCGGGGGGGTATCCAATGAGCAGTTCTTC
CDR3 protein: CASSSSGGVSNEQFF

CDR3 length: 15
clone size: few
V gene: TRBV7-9
D gene: -
J gene: TRBJ2-5
CDR3 DNA: TGTGCCAGCAGCCCAAGGGCGTTCCCCCGGGAGACCCAGTACTTC
CDR3 protein: CASSPRAFPRETQYF

CDR3 length: 13
clone size: few
V gene: TRBV7-9
D gene: -
J gene: TRBJ1-1
CDR3 DNA: TGTGCCAGCAGCGACAGAACCCCCCCTGAAGCTTTCTTT
CDR3 protein: CASSDRTPPEAFF